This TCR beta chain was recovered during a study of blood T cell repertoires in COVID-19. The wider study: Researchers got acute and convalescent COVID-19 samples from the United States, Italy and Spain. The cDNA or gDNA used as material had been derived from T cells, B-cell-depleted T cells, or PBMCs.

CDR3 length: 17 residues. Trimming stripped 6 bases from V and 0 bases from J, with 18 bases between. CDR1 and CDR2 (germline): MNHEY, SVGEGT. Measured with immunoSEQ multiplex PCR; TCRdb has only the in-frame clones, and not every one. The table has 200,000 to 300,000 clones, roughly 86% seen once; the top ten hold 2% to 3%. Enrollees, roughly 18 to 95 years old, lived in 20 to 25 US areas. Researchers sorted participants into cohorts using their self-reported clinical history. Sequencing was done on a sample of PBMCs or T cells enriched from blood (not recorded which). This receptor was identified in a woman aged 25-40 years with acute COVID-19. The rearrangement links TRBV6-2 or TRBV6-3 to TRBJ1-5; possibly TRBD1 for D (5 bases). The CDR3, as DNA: TGTGCCAGCAGACCTTTATTAAGACAGAATAGCAATCAGCCCCAGCATTTT. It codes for CASRPLLRQNSNQPQHF.